The clone carrying this TCR beta chain was counted at least ten times. No antigen is known for it. This sample stems from a study of T-cell reconstitution after alpha-beta-depleted transplantation in children. Study-wide points: A year had passed since transplant, and T-cell counts and diversity by then came mostly from newly produced T cells.

The CDR3 has 14 residues. V was pared by 4 bases and J by 7 bases, with 17 bases between. Germline CDR1 is SGHRS and CDR2 is YFSETQ. Using unique molecular identifiers, the investigators prepared the TCRbeta library. TCRdb used MiXCR to reprocess the PCR reads, holding one entry per CDR3 protein. The data show about 200,000 distinct CDR3 sequences, approximately 7% seen once. The specimen was PBMCs, collected before TCRalphabeta/CD19-depleted stem cell transplant. This TCR was recovered from a boy aged 2-15 years with acute lymphoblastic leukemia, due to receive a stem cell transplant. The chain is built from TRBV5-1 and TRBJ1-1; TRBD1 is a possible D gene (5 bases). The CDR3, as DNA: TGCGCCAGCAGCGTTGCAGAGGGGACTGGTGAAGCTTTCTTT. Translation: CASSVAEGTGEAFF.